This T cell receptor (beta chain) was obtained from a study of human T cells and chemical hapten exposure. This clonotype has a handful of counts. MiXCR, run by TCRdb on the RACE reads, gives a single entry per CDR3 protein. The data show around 130,000 distinct CDR3 sequences, approximately 9.5% seen once. Time point meaning: healthy volunteer bleed at 2 weeks. Unfractionated whole blood was the source of the extracted total RNA. Germline CDR1 LGHDT, CDR2 YNNKEL (reference sequence). The CDR3 is made up of 14 amino acids. Deletions cut 0 bases from V and 8 bases from J, with 13 bases between. The source of this sequence is a male donor in good health. Some clones in this sample may be carry-over from other donors' samples. The sample comprised whole blood. The V call is TRBV3-1, the J call TRBJ1-2, with no clear D. The CDR3 spells CASSQDGRSAGYTF. CDR3 nucleotides: TGTGCCAGCAGCCAAGACGGGCGGTCGGCCGGCTACACCTTC. Full variable domain (remainder filled in from reference TRBV3-1 and TRBJ1-2): DTAVSQTPKYLVTQMGNDKSIKCEQNLGHDTMYWYKQDSKKFLKIMFSYNNKELIINETVPNRFSPKSPDKAHLNLHINSLELGDSAVYFCASSQDGRSAGYTFGSGTRLTVV.